Listed here are 21 T cell receptor beta chains from one sample, sequenced in a study of spatial heterogeneity in lung cancer. Study outcomes and limitations: One measure, the expanded intratumoral alpha and beta TCR count, tracked tumor mutation counts.

The antigens these receptors bind are not known. Documented time point: sample taken at primary tumor resection. TCRdb ran MiXCR on the 5' RACE reads and lists one entry per CDR3 protein. The profile covers some 13,000 distinct CDR3 sequences, with about 4% appearing a single time and approximately 8% taken by the ten largest. The source material was lung tumor tissue, sampled at surgery. Every receptor here comes from a male donor with early-stage non-small cell lung cancer.

There are a few counts of this clonotype. V usage is TRBV7-9 and J usage is TRBJ2-1, with 11 bases that match TRBD2. Looked up from germline, CDR1 is SEHNR and CDR2 is FQNEAQ (reference sequence). The CDR3 extends over 16 amino acids. Trimming took 5 bases from V and 4 from J; bases not matched to a gene: 7. The CDR3, as DNA: TGTGCCAGCAGCCCCCCCCTAGCGGGAGGTTACAATGAGCAGTTCTTC. This translates into CASSPPLAGGYNEQFF.

This clonotype occurred many times. The gene calls are TRBV6-2 or TRBV6-3 and TRBJ2-3; 10 bases align to TRBD1. Germline values: CDR1 MNHEY, CDR2 SVGEGT. Germline trimming cut 6 bases from V and 7 bases from J; bases unmatched to any gene: 10. The CDR3 has 15 amino acids. For the CDR3, the DNA is TGTGCCAGCAGATGGGACAGGGGAGCTTTGAATACGCAGTATTTT. Translating it yields CASRWDRGALNTQYF.

This clonotype came up a few times. The chain links TRBV7-8 to TRBJ1-1; D may be TRBD1 (5 bases). Trimming pared 4 bases from V and 6 bases from J, leaving 12 bases between. The CDR3 has 13 residues. The germline CDR1 and CDR2 sequences are SGHVS and FQNEAQ. The CDR3 DNA reads as TGTGCCAGCAGCTCACGGCGGGGCCCTGAAGCTTTCTTT. It encodes CASSSRRGPEAFF.

This clonotype was seen a few times. The rearrangement uses TRBV27 and TRBJ2-3, with 9 nucleotides matching TRBD2. With 6 bases clipped from V and 5 bases from J, the junction kept 12 bases outside the gene matches. The germline V gene has CDR1 MNHEY and CDR2 SMNVEV (reference sequence). The CDR3 has 16 residues. In DNA, the CDR3 is TGTGCCAGCAGCCCACGCGGGAGGGCTTGGGGAGATACGCAGTATTTT. As protein: CASSPRGRAWGDTQYF.

This clonotype ranks as medium-sized. The CDR3 region has the DNA TGTGCCAGCAGTCCAGGGAATCGGGATACAGATACGCAGTATTTT. Translation: CASSPGNRDTDTQYF. The J gene is TRBJ2-3, the V gene TRBV27; D assignment may be TRBD1 or TRBD2 (5 bases each). Germline lookup yields CDR1 MNHEY and CDR2 SMNVEV (reference sequence). This CDR3 spans 15 amino acids. Trimming took 5 bases from V and 3 from J, leaving 15 bases between them.

This clonotype was seen a handful of times. V and J are TRBV29-1 and TRBJ2-2, with TRBD2 identical over 8 bases. In germline, CDR1 is SQVTM, CDR2 ANQGSEA. CDR3 length: 13 amino acids. The V gene end was trimmed by 7 bases and the J gene end by 4 bases; junction bases not matched to a gene: 5. CDR3 sequence (DNA): TGCAGCGCCTTACTAGCGGCCACCGGGGAGCTGTTTTTT. Translation gives CSALLAATGELFF.

At least ten counts were recorded for this clonotype. The chain combines TRBV6-5 with TRBJ2-5, with 9 bases that match TRBD2. The trim removed 7 bases at V and 5 bases at J, leaving 8 bases unmatched. The CDR3 has 14 residues. The germline V gene has CDR1 MNHEY and CDR2 SVGAGI. CDR3 sequence reads: CASTAMRGGETQYF. DNA for the CDR3: TGTGCCAGCACCGCCATGCGGGGGGGGGAGACCCAGTACTTC.

The sample holds many counts of this clonotype. This chain links TRBV7-2 with TRBJ1-5, with 9 nucleotides matching TRBD1. This CDR3 has 14 amino acids. The J segment lost 5 bases and the V segment lost 4 bases, leaving 3 bases of the junction unmatched. Germline V gene lookup returns CDR1 SGHTA and CDR2 FQGNSA. The chain's CDR3 is CASSSGTGYQPQHF. The CDR3 DNA is TGTGCCAGCAGCTCCGGGACAGGGTATCAGCCCCAGCATTTT. Full variable domain (outside the CDR3, taken from reference TRBV7-2 and TRBJ1-5): GAGVSQSPSNKVTEKGKDVELRCDPISGHTALYWYRQSLGQGLEFLIYFQGNSAPDKSGLPSDRFSAERTGGSVSTLTIQRTQQEDSAVYLCASSSGTGYQPQHFGDGTRLSIL.

This clonotype came up many times. V and J are TRBV19 and TRBJ2-3; TRBD2 matches at 8 bases. The CDR3 is 18 residues long. Germline CDR1 is LNHDA and CDR2 is SQIVND (reference sequence). V lost 1 base and J lost 3; bases outside the gene matches: 12. CDR3 residues: CASSIAFSGGWRTDTQYF. DNA of the CDR3: TGTGCCAGTAGTATAGCTTTCAGCGGGGGATGGAGGACAGATACGCAGTATTTT.

This clonotype was seen more than once but under ten times. The genes are TRBV7-6 and TRBJ1-1; the D gene is possibly TRBD1 (5 bases). CDR3 length: 14 amino acids. Germline values: CDR1 SGHVS, CDR2 FNYEAQ. The ends were cut back, 5 bases at V and 2 bases at J, with 12 bases in the middle. The CDR3 bases are TGTGCCAGCAGCGCCGGGACGGACAACACTGAAGCTTTCTTT. It specifies CASSAGTDNTEAFF.

Concerning this clonotype: Being one base from a much bigger clone, this may be a read error. This chain joins TRBV19 and TRBJ2-5; 8 nucleotides agree with TRBD2. The CDR3 loop spans 15 amino acids. Germline V gene data show CDR1 as LNHDA and CDR2 as SQIVND (reference sequence). Losses at the gene ends were 5 bases for V and 5 bases for J; bases not matched to a gene: 10. CDR3 region: CASSSRAGEQETQYF. The CDR3 nucleotides are TGTGCCAGTAGTTCCCGAGCGGGAGAGCAGGAGACCCAGTACTTC.

This clonotype was observed many times. V usage is TRBV12-3 or TRBV12-4 and J usage is TRBJ1-3, with TRBD1 matching 7 bases. CDR3 length: 15 amino acids. Trimming at V came to 6 bases and at J to 5 bases, leaving 10 bases not matched to a gene. CDR3 region: CASSPQGLGRNTIYF. The CDR3 DNA reads TGTGCCAGCAGCCCACAGGGGCTAGGGAGAAACACCATATATTTT.

By share of the sample, this clonotype is medium-sized. The rearrangement links TRBV6-2 or TRBV6-3 to TRBJ2-1; TRBD2 aligns across 16 bases. The ends lost 6 bases at V and 4 bases at J; junction bases unmatched: 6. In germline, CDR1 is MNHEY, CDR2 SVGEGT. This CDR3 comprises 17 residues. The CDR3 reads CASSLPGLAGGYNEQFF. The CDR3 nucleotides read TGTGCCAGCAGCCTCCCGGGACTAGCGGGGGGGTACAATGAGCAGTTCTTC.

Ten or more counts support this clonotype. The chain couples TRBV28 to TRBJ2-7, with 8 bases fitting TRBD1. J gave up 7 bases and V 6 bases, and 5 bases lay outside the gene matches. Germline-derived CDR1 and CDR2 are MDHEN and SYDVKM. The length of the CDR3 is 12 residues. The CDR3 here is CASSLDRGEQYF. The CDR3 DNA follows: TGTGCCAGCAGCTTAGACAGGGGAGAGCAGTACTTC.

The sample holds many counts of this clonotype. The chain combines TRBV5-6 with TRBJ2-5, with D perhaps TRBD1 (5 bases). From germline, CDR1 is SGHDT and CDR2 YYEEEE. The CDR3 spans 13 residues. V was trimmed by 2 bases and J by 4 bases, leaving 9 bases between them. The DNA of the CDR3 is TGTGCCAGCAGCTTCTTAAGGGGAGAGACCCAGTACTTC. Translation: CASSFLRGETQYF.

This clonotype came up many times. V and J are TRBV6-5 and TRBJ1-6, with TRBD1 matching 7 bases. Germline assignment: CDR1 MNHEY and CDR2 SVGAGI. This CDR3 has 15 amino acids. V gave up 0 bases and J gave up 10 bases; unmatched junction bases: 6. CDR3 sequence: CASSYSRQGGSPLHF. In DNA, the CDR3 is TGTGCCAGCAGTTACTCGAGACAGGGTGGCTCACCCCTCCACTTT.

This clonotype was detected ten times or more. This chain uses TRBV5-1 with TRBJ2-7; 13 nucleotides match TRBD2. The CDR3 is 14 residues long. J gave up 9 bases and V 3 bases, and 6 bases lay outside the gene matches. CDR1 SGHRS and CDR2 YFSETQ come from the germline V gene. CDR3 sequence (DNA): TGCGCCAGCAGCTCCGGACTAGCGGGGGATGGGCAGTACTTC. Encoded protein: CASSSGLAGDGQYF.

This clonotype was counted ten times or more. This chain links TRBV19 with TRBJ1-2; unclear D gene. Trimming removed 6 bases at V and 3 bases at J, with 11 bases between. CDR3 length: 13 residues. Germline loops: CDR1 LNHDA, CDR2 SQIVND (reference sequence). CDR3 in amino acids: CASSIQQDYGYTF. The CDR3 coding sequence is TGTGCCAGTAGCATACAGCAGGACTATGGCTACACCTTC.

This clonotype was counted many times. V is TRBV7-2 and J is TRBJ1-1; D perhaps matches TRBD1 (6 bases). Trimming removed 3 bases from V and 2 bases from J, with 13 bases in between. The CDR3 contains 15 residues. Germline loops: CDR1 SGHTA, CDR2 FQGNSA. In nucleotides, the CDR3 is TGTGCCAGCAGCTTCAAGACAGGCGGTAACACTGAAGCTTTCTTT. It encodes CASSFKTGGNTEAFF.

This clonotype was recorded many times. The chain uses TRBV12-3 or TRBV12-4 and TRBJ2-1; 10 nucleotides agree with TRBD2. The CDR3 contains 16 residues. The J segment lost 9 bases and the V segment lost 3 bases, leaving 11 bases of the junction unmatched. The chain's CDR3 is CASSFAPGLARAEQFF. For the CDR3, the DNA is TGTGCCAGCAGTTTTGCTCCGGGACTAGCGAGGGCTGAGCAGTTCTTC.

This clonotype was recorded at least ten times. The chain couples TRBV20-1 to TRBJ2-3; D is unclear. Germline assignment: CDR1 DFQATT and CDR2 SNEGSKA (reference sequence). This CDR3 has 13 amino acids. Trimming took 6 bases from V and 2 from J, leaving 12 bases between them. Here the CDR3 reads CSARNIFTDTQYF. The CDR3 region has the DNA TGCAGTGCACGTAACATTTTCACAGATACGCAGTATTTT.